What follows are 29 T cell receptor beta chains derived from one specimen sequenced in a study of shared clonotypes between healthy human individuals. The table came from immunoSEQ multiplex PCR; TCRdb's copy has only in-frame clones and leaves some out. The sample has around 2.1 million clones, more than 85% seen once; the top ten hold 1.5% to 2%. Only CD45RO-negative cells positively selected for CCR7 counted as naive CD8 cells, so terminally differentiated effector memory CD45RA+ cells were excluded. Input material: naive CD8+ T cells from PBMCs. These receptor sequences come from a young man in good health. Some clones in this sample may be carry-over from other donors' samples.

This chain connects TRBV11-2 to TRBJ2-7; D possibly corresponds to TRBD1 (5 bases). The CDR3 is 14 residues long. V lost 2 bases and J 2 bases, leaving 10 bases between the germline ends. Germline V CDR1 and CDR2: SGHAT, FQNNGV. The DNA of the CDR3 is TGTGCCAGCAGCTTACAGGGATATACCTACGAGCAGTACTTC. Amino acid sequence: CASSLQGYTYEQYF.

The CDR3 DNA follows: TGTGCCACCAGCAGGGAAAAGGGGTTAGGAGAAAAACTGTTTTTT. The encoded protein is CATSREKGLGEKLFF. V gene TRBV15 combines with J gene TRBJ1-4, with a tentative D call TRBD1 (5 bases). This CDR3 region has 15 residues. The V end lost 3 bases, the J end lost 8 bases, and 16 bases lay between the germline ends. Germline V gene lookup returns CDR1 LNHNV and CDR2 YYDKDF (reference sequence). Filled out from reference TRBV15 and TRBJ1-4, the complete variable domain reads DAMVIQNPRYQVTQFGKPVTLSCSQTLNHNVMYWYQQKSSQAPKLLFHYYDKDFNNEADTPDNFQSRRPNTSFCFLDIRSPGLGDTAMYLCATSREKGLGEKLFFGSGTQLSVL.

J is TRBJ2-1 and V is TRBV27; 11 positions agree with TRBD2. Germline-derived CDR1 and CDR2 are MNHEY and SMNVEV (reference sequence). The CDR3 extends over 17 amino acids. With V trimmed by 5 bases and J by 8 bases, 14 bases remained unmatched. DNA for the CDR3: TGTGCCAGCAGTAGGACAGGGGTAGCGGGAGGGCCCGATGAGCAGTTCTTC. Amino acid sequence: CASSRTGVAGGPDEQFF.

The rearrangement joins TRBV19 to TRBJ1-5, with a weak D call TRBD1 (6 bases). V was pared by 5 bases and J by 1 base, with 15 bases between. The CDR3 extends over 16 amino acids. Germline V gives CDR1 LNHDA, CDR2 SQIVND (reference sequence). DNA for the CDR3: TGTGCCAGTAGTGCGCACCTCAGGGGCAGCAATCAGCCCCAGCATTTT. This gives the protein CASSAHLRGSNQPQHF.

The rearrangement uses TRBV15 and TRBJ1-1; tentatively, D is TRBD1 (5 bases). CDR3 length equals 13 residues. Germline loops: CDR1 LNHNV, CDR2 YYDKDF (reference sequence). V dropped 4 bases and J dropped 4 bases, with 10 bases sitting between them. The CDR3 nucleotides read TGTGCCACCAGCAAAGGGGCTCTCACTGAAGCTTTCTTT. Translation gives CATSKGALTEAFF.

The chain couples TRBV6-1 to TRBJ1-4, with D possibly matching TRBD1 (5 bases). This CDR3 comprises 12 residues. The V gene's germline CDR1 is MNHNS and CDR2 SASEGT. V gave up 4 bases and J gave up 8 bases, with 8 bases separating them. The CDR3 sequence: CASSARGEKLFF. The CDR3 DNA follows: TGTGCCAGCAGTGCCCGGGGGGAAAAACTGTTTTTT.

The genes are TRBV6-6 and TRBJ1-5; 9 bases are a match to TRBD1. The V gene's germline CDR1 is MNHNY and CDR2 SVGAGI (reference sequence). The CDR3 is 16 amino acids. Losses at the gene ends were 4 bases for V and 6 bases for J; bases not matched to a gene: 10. CDR3 loop: CASSSTRGTGIQPQHF. The DNA for the CDR3 is TGTGCCAGCAGTTCTACTCGGGGGACAGGGATTCAGCCCCAGCATTTT.

The chain combines TRBV7-9 with TRBJ2-5; no clear D. Germline V gene data show CDR1 as SEHNR and CDR2 as FQNEAQ (reference sequence). The CDR3 loop spans 14 amino acids. Between the trimmed V and J ends, which lost 5 bases and 2 bases, there was a span of 12 bases. In DNA, the CDR3 is TGTGCCAGCAGCCCACGGGTACCACAAGAGACCCAGTACTTC. Translation gives CASSPRVPQETQYF.

The J gene is TRBJ2-1, the V gene TRBV25-1; D unresolved. This CDR3 spans 17 amino acids. Germline V CDR1 and CDR2: MGHDK, SYGVNS. The V gene lost 3 bases and the J gene lost 0 bases, with 15 bases spanning the gap. In DNA form, the CDR3 reads TGTGCCAGCAGTGATGGAAGAGCTGATTACTCCTACAATGAGCAGTTCTTC. Protein product: CASSDGRADYSYNEQFF. The complete variable domain, with remaining parts taken from reference TRBV25-1 and TRBJ2-1, reads EADIYQTPRYLVIGTGKKITLECSQTMGHDKMYWYQQDPGMELHLIHYSYGVNSTEKGDLSSESTVSRIRTEHFPLTLESARPSHTSQYLCASSDGRADYSYNEQFFGPGTRLTVL.

A remark on this clone: The same CDR3 arises from other DNA sequences in this sample as well. The chain is built from TRBV13 and TRBJ1-5; 8 positions match TRBD1. Germline V gene sequence: CDR1 PRHDT, CDR2 FYEKMQ (reference sequence). The CDR3 spans 15 residues. V was clipped by 0 bases and J by 4 bases; unmatched bases: 2. DNA of the CDR3: TGTGCCAGCAGCTTAGGCCGGACAGGGAATCAGCCCCAGCATTTT. This encodes CASSLGRTGNQPQHF.

The rearrangement uses TRBV2 and TRBJ2-3; weak D call: TRBD1 (8 bases). CDR3 length: 16 residues. Germline V lookup: CDR1 SNHLY, CDR2 FYNNEI. Trimming removed 7 bases from V and 1 base from J, with 18 bases in between. The CDR3 region is CASNDRGRGGTDTQYF. Written as DNA, the CDR3 is TGTGCCAGCAATGACAGGGGCCGGGGGGGCACAGATACGCAGTATTTT.

The V and J genes are TRBV4-3 and TRBJ2-7, with 9 bases aligning to TRBD1. Germline-derived CDR1 and CDR2 are LGHNA and YSLEER. The length of the CDR3 is 15 residues. J lost 2 bases, V lost 4 bases, and 6 bases had no gene match. The CDR3 DNA sequence: TGCGCCAGCAGCCCCAGACAGGGGGGGACCTACGAGCAGTACTTC. Amino acid sequence: CASSPRQGGTYEQYF.

The chain links TRBV27 to TRBJ2-7; D not certain. This CDR3 contains 14 residues. Trimming stripped 3 bases from V and 3 bases from J, with 12 bases between. CDR1 and CDR2 from the germline V gene are MNHEY and SMNVEV (reference sequence). In DNA, the CDR3 is TGTGCCAGCAGTTTTGGCCAGGTGGGCTACGAGCAGTACTTC. Its protein is CASSFGQVGYEQYF.

This chain's CDR3 is CASSPGTGMAQYF. Here the CDR3 DNA reads TGTGCCAGCAGTCCCGGGACAGGGATGGCCCAGTACTTC. V gene TRBV27 combines with J gene TRBJ2-5, with 9 bases matching TRBD1. Trimming at V came to 5 bases and at J to 9 bases, leaving 7 bases not matched to a gene. In germline, CDR1 is MNHEY, CDR2 SMNVEV (reference sequence). This CDR3 is 13 amino acids long.

V is TRBV6-5 and J is TRBJ2-2, with TRBD2 identical over 11 bases. CDR3 size: 13 residues. Germline CDR1 and CDR2: MNHEY and SVGAGI. Losses at the gene ends were 11 bases for V and 4 bases for J; bases not matched to a gene: 3. As DNA, the CDR3 is TGTGCCGGGGGGACTAGCGGCACCGGGGAGCTGTTTTTT. It codes for CAGGTSGTGELFF.

This chain joins TRBV27 and TRBJ1-2; TRBD1 matches 10 bases. The germline V gene has CDR1 MNHEY and CDR2 SMNVEV (reference sequence). V trimming: 2 bases; J trimming: 6 bases; junction bases outside the gene matches: 6. The CDR3 has 15 amino acids. For the CDR3, the DNA is TGTGCCAGCAGTTTAACGCCGACAGGGGGCAATGGCTACACCTTC. Amino acid sequence: CASSLTPTGGNGYTF.

This clone was picked up one time. V usage is TRBV5-1 and J usage is TRBJ1-2; D is undetermined. Per germline, CDR1 SGHRS and CDR2 YFSETQ. V shed 1 base and J shed 4 bases, with 11 bases lying between them. The CDR3 length is 14 residues. The chain's CDR3 is CASSLTDSSYGYTF. As DNA, the CDR3 is TGCGCCAGCAGCTTGACGGACTCGAGCTATGGCTACACCTTC.

The rearrangement links TRBV11-2 to TRBJ2-1; TRBD2 matches at 10 bases. J was trimmed by 5 bases and V by 1 base; bases with no gene match: 2. Germline values: CDR1 SGHAT, CDR2 FQNNGV. This CDR3 contains 15 residues. The CDR3 region is CASSLALAGNNEQFF. The CDR3 nucleotides read TGTGCCAGCAGCTTAGCACTAGCGGGAAACAATGAGCAGTTCTTC.

The chain uses TRBV19 and TRBJ1-1; 8 nucleotides agree with TRBD1. Germline trimming cut 5 bases from V and 4 bases from J; bases unmatched to any gene: 6. Germline V gene lookup returns CDR1 LNHDA and CDR2 SQIVND (reference sequence). The CDR3 totals 14 residues. CDR3 sequence: CASSSRTGTTEAFF. The CDR3 DNA is TGTGCCAGTAGTTCCCGGACAGGGACCACTGAAGCTTTCTTT.

The V and J genes are TRBV7-6 and TRBJ2-1; possible D gene TRBD1, 6 bases. V lost 3 bases and J 5 bases, leaving 17 bases between the germline ends. Germline CDR1 is SGHVS and CDR2 is FNYEAQ. The CDR3 runs to 16 residues. In DNA form, the CDR3 reads TGTGCCAGCAGCTTTTCCGGGACAAGCATAAACAATGAGCAGTTCTTC. Translation gives CASSFSGTSINNEQFF.

J is TRBJ2-5 and V is TRBV28; 14 bases are a match to TRBD2. CDR3 length: 19 residues. The V gene's germline CDR1 is MDHEN and CDR2 SYDVKM. After removal of 1 base from V and 2 bases from J, the junction contained 9 bases not matched to a gene. The CDR3 coding sequence is TGTGCCAGCAGTTTATTCCCCCCGGGACTAGCGGGAGCACAAGAGACCCAGTACTTC. Translation gives CASSLFPPGLAGAQETQYF.

This chain uses TRBV2 with TRBJ2-1; 8 nucleotides align to TRBD2. This CDR3 has 14 amino acids. Germline V gives CDR1 SNHLY, CDR2 FYNNEI. Unmatched junction bases numbered 8, after V lost 8 bases and J lost 5 bases. CDR3 amino acids: CASGRRGEHNEQFF. For the CDR3, the DNA is TGTGCCAGCGGAAGGCGGGGGGAACACAATGAGCAGTTCTTC. The full variable domain, in which reference TRBV2 and TRBJ2-1 provide the parts outside the CDR3, is EPEVTQTPSHQVTQMGQEVILRCVPISNHLYFYWYRQILGQKVEFLVSFYNNEISEKSEIFDDQFSVERPDGSNFTLKIRSTKLEDSAMYFCASGRRGEHNEQFFGPGTRLTVL.

The chain combines TRBV4-1 with TRBJ1-2; D might be TRBD1 (5 bases). The CDR3 spans 14 residues. V dropped 8 bases and J dropped 5 bases, with 18 bases sitting between them. Germline V CDR1 and CDR2: MGHRA, YSYEKL. Here the CDR3 DNA reads TGCGCCAGCGGTACAACTGCGGCAGGGTATGGCTACACCTTC. Translated, it gives CASGTTAAGYGYTF.

The chain has TRBV19 and TRBJ2-6; 8 nucleotides align to TRBD2. The CDR3 has 15 residues. Per the germline V gene, CDR1 is LNHDA and CDR2 is SQIVND (reference sequence). The J segment lost 1 base and the V segment lost 9 bases, leaving 5 bases of the junction unmatched. The CDR3 region has the DNA TGTGCCAGCCGCGGGGGGAAGTCTGGGGCCAACGTCCTGACTTTC. Translated: CASRGGKSGANVLTF. Complete variable domain (other parts from reference TRBV19 and TRBJ2-6): DGGITQSPKYLFRKEGQNVTLSCEQNLNHDAMYWYRQDPGQGLRLIYYSQIVNDFQKGDIAEGYSVSREKKESFPLTVTSAQKNPTAFYLCASRGGKSGANVLTFGAGSRLTVL.

The chain joins TRBV7-9 to TRBJ1-3; perhaps TRBD1 as D (5 bases). CDR1 SEHNR and CDR2 FQNEAQ come from the germline V gene (reference sequence). Deletions cut 6 bases from V and 8 bases from J, with 29 bases between. CDR3 length: 18 residues. The CDR3 nucleotides are TGTGCCAGCAGGCCAATCCCTACGGCACAGGCCGGGTCGGACACCATATATTTT. Encoded protein: CASRPIPTAQAGSDTIYF.

The rearrangement joins TRBV27 to TRBJ1-1; 7 nucleotides line up with TRBD1. This CDR3 contains 14 residues. The germline gives CDR1 MNHEY, CDR2 SMNVEV (reference sequence). The V segment lost 5 bases and the J segment 5 bases; nucleotides outside the gene matches: 8. As DNA, the CDR3 is TGTGCCAGCAGTGGGCACAGGGGTGGGACTGAAGCTTTCTTT. It is translated as CASSGHRGGTEAFF.

The rearrangement joins TRBV9 to TRBJ2-2, with 10 nucleotides matching TRBD2. Trimming at V came to 2 bases and at J to 8 bases, leaving 9 bases not matched to a gene. The CDR3 covers 16 residues. Germline V gives CDR1 SGDLS, CDR2 YYNGEE. CDR3 region: CASSVLEASGRGELFF. CDR3 nucleotides: TGTGCCAGCAGCGTCCTAGAGGCTAGCGGGAGAGGGGAGCTGTTTTTT.

The chain couples TRBV19 to TRBJ1-1, with 7 bases matching TRBD1. This CDR3 is built from 15 residues. The V gene's germline CDR1 is LNHDA and CDR2 SQIVND (reference sequence). V lost 5 bases, J lost 0 bases, and 6 bases stayed unmatched. CDR3 bases: TGTGCCAGTAGTTCTTCCGGGACAGTGAACACTGAAGCTTTCTTT. Encoded protein: CASSSSGTVNTEAFF.

The chain links TRBV18 to TRBJ2-5, with D tentatively TRBD2 (5 bases). This CDR3 comprises 15 residues. The germline CDR1 and CDR2 sequences are KGHSH and LQKENI. V was clipped by 4 bases and J by 1 base, with 13 bases between them. The CDR3 nucleotides read TGTGCCAGCTCACTACGGACTGATCTCCAAGAGACCCAGTACTTC. Translating gives CASSLRTDLQETQYF.